This T cell receptor beta chain was captured by sequencing in a study of T cell responses to AZD1222 COVID-19 vaccine. The protocol was immunoSEQ multiplex PCR, while the TCRdb copy is restricted to in-frame clones and leaves out a portion. The sample consists of 70,000 or so clones, 75% to 90% of them appearing once. The V gene's germline CDR1 is ENHRY and CDR2 SYGVKD. The germline V and J ends were trimmed by 10 bases and 2 bases, with 13 bases remaining between them. This CDR3 is built from 13 residues. The sample in question was peripheral blood, obtained 28 days after the second AZD1222 dose. The genes are TRBV10-3 and TRBJ2-3; either TRBD1 or TRBD2 may supply D (5 bases each). The TCR comes from an adult who received the AZD1222 COVID-19 vaccine. The CDR3 nucleotides read TGTGCCAGCTCGGGACGCGACACAGATACGCAGTATTTT. It is translated as CASSGRDTDTQYF.